This T cell receptor (beta chain) emerged from a study of T cells in tuberculosis. Background on the study: T cells were selected with CD1B tetramers loaded with glucose monomycolate. General observations from the study: Samples were chosen by availability of cryopreserved specimens. Classification accuracy was approximately 85% (AUROC under 0.95) with the GMM-specific repertoire.

TCRdb's table, derived via immunoSEQ multiplex PCR, lists solely in-frame clones and lacks some. The data contain fewer than 30,000 clones, about 92% of them seen just once; the ten biggest clones take up around 4.6%. Comment on this clone: Its antigen is as yet unknown.

The CDR3 covers 14 residues. V lost 4 bases to trimming and J lost 5 bases, with 12 bases between them. Looked up from germline, CDR1 is MNHNY and CDR2 is SVGAGI (reference sequence). On average around 100,000 T cells per donor were immunosequenced. The source material was PBMCs. V usage is TRBV6-6 and J usage is TRBJ1-5; possibly TRBD1 for D (5 bases). This receptor was taken from a donor under 30 with latent tuberculosis or without tuberculosis infection. The CDR3 coding sequence is TGTGCCAGCAGTTCCCAGGGATTTGATCAGCCCCAGCATTTT. This translates into CASSSQGFDQPQHF.